This TCR beta chain was captured in a study of blood T cell repertoires in COVID-19. Study in general: Acute-phase and convalescent COVID-19 samples originated in the United States, Italy and Spain. In each case, the material was cDNA or gDNA derived from T cells, B-cell-depleted T cells, or PBMCs.

Germline lookup yields CDR1 SGHDN and CDR2 FVKESK. V lost 0 bases, J lost 7 bases, and 11 bases stayed unmatched. There are 17 residues in the CDR3. Using immunoSEQ multiplex PCR, the repertoire was profiled, and TCRdb retains in-frame clones only, with some absent. Among more than 85,000 clones listed, approximately 91% were seen once. The clonotype was recovered from a woman older than 75 with acute or convalescent COVID-19. Input material: peripheral blood. The chain joins TRBV14 to TRBJ1-4, with 7 bases identical to TRBD1. Written as DNA, the CDR3 is TGTGCCAGCAGCCAAGATCCGGCCGGGACAGTATTTGAAAAACTGTTTTTT. Its translation is CASSQDPAGTVFEKLFF. Looking up the rest from reference TRBV14 and TRBJ1-4 gives the full variable domain: EAGVTQFPSHSVIEKGQTVTLRCDPISGHDNLYWYRRVMGKEIKFLLHFVKESKQDESGMPNNRFLAERTGGTYSTLKVQPAELEDSGVYFCASSQDPAGTVFEKLFFGSGTQLSVL.